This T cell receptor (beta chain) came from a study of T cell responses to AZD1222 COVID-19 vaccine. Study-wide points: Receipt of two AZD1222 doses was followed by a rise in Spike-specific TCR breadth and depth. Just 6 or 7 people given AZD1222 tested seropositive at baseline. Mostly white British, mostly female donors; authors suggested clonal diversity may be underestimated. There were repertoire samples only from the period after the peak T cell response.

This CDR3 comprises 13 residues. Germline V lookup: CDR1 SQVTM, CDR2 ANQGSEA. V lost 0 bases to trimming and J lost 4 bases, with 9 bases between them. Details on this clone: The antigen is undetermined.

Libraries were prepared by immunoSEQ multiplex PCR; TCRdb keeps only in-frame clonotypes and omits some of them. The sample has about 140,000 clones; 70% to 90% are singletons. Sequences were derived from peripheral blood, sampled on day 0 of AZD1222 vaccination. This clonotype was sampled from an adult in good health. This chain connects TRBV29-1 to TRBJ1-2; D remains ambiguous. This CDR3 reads CSVEEAPGYGYTF. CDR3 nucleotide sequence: TGCAGCGTTGAAGAAGCCCCAGGCTATGGCTACACCTTC.